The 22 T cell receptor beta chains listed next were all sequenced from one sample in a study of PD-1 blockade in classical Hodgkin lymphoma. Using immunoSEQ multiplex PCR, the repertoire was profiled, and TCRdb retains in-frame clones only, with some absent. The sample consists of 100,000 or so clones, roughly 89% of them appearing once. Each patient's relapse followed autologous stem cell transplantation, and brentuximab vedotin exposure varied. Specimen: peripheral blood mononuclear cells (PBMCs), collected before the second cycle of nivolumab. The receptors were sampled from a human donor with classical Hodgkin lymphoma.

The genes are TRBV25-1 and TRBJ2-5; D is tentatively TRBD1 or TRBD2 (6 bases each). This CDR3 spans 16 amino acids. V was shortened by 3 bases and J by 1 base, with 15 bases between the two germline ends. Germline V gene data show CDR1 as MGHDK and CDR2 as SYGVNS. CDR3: CASSDPRRDTQETQYF. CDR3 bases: TGTGCCAGCAGTGACCCCCGGAGGGACACCCAAGAGACCCAGTACTTC.

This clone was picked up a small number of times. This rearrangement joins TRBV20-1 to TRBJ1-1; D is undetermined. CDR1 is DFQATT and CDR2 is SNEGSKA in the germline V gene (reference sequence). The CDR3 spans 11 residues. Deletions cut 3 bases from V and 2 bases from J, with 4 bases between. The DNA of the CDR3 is TGCAGTGCTAGCCTAAACACTGAAGCTTTCTTT. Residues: CSASLNTEAFF.

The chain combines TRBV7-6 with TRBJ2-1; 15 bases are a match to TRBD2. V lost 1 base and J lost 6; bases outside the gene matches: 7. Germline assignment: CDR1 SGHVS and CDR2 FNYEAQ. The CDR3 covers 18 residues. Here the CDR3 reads CASSLVFRTSGGANEQFF. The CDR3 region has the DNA TGTGCCAGCAGCTTAGTCTTTAGGACTAGCGGGGGGGCCAATGAGCAGTTCTTC.

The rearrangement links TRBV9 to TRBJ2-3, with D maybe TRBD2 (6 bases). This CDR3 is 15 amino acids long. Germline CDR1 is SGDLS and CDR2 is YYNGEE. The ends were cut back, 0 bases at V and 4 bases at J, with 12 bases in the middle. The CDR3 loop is CASSVEGRGSDTQYF. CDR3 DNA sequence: TGTGCCAGCAGCGTAGAGGGGCGGGGATCAGATACGCAGTATTTT.

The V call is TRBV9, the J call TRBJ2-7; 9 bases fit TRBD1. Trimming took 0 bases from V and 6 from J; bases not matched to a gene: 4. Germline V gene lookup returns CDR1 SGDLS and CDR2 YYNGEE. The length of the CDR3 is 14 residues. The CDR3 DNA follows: TGTGCCAGCAGCGTAGCCTGGGACAGGGCCGAGCAGTACTTC. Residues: CASSVAWDRAEQYF.

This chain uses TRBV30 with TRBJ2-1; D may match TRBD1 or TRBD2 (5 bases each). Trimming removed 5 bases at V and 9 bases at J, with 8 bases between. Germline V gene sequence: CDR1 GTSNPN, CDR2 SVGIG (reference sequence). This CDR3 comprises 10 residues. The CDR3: CAWEGREQFF. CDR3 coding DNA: TGTGCCTGGGAGGGACGTGAGCAGTTCTTC.

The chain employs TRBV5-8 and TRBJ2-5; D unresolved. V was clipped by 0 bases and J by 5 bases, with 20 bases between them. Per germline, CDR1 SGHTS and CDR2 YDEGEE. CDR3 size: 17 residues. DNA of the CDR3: TGTGCCAGCAGCTTGGTCGCAGTTCCCTACCTAGGGGAGACCCAGTACTTC. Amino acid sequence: CASSLVAVPYLGETQYF.

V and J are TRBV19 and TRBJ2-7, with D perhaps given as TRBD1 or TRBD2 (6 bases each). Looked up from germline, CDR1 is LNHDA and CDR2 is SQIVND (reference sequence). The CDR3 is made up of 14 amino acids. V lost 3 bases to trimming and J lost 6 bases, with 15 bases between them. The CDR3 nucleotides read TGTGCCAGTAGTATGGGGGGCAATCTGGGCGAGCAGTACTTC. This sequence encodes CASSMGGNLGEQYF.

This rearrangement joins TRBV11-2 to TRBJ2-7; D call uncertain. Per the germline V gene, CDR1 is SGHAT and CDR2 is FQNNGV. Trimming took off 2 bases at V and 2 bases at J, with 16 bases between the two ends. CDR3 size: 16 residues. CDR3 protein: CASSLIAGPGPYEQYF. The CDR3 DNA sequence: TGTGCCAGCAGCTTAATAGCCGGCCCGGGTCCCTACGAGCAGTACTTC.

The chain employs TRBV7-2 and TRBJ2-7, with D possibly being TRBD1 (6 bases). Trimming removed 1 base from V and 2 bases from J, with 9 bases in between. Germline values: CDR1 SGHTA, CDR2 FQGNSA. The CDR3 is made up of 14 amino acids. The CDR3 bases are TGTGCCAGCAGCTTAGAAGGGGGTCCCTACGAGCAGTACTTC. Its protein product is CASSLEGGPYEQYF.

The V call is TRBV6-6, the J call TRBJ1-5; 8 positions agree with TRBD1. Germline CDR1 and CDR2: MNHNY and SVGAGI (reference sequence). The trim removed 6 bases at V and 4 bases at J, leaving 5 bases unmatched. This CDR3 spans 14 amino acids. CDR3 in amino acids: CASSLTGGNQPQHF. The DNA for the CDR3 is TGTGCCAGCAGCCTTACAGGGGGGAATCAGCCCCAGCATTTT.

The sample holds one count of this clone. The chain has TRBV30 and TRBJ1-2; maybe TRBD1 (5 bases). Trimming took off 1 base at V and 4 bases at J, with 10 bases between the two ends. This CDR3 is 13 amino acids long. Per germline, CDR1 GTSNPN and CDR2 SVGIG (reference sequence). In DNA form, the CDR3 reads TGTGCCTGGAGTGGGACACTCTCCTATGGCTACACCTTC. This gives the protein CAWSGTLSYGYTF.

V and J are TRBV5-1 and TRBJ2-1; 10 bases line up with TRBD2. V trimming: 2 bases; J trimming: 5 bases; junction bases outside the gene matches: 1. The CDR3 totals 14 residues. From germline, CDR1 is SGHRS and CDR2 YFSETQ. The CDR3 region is CASSFSGGDNEQFF. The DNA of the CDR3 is TGCGCCAGCAGCTTCAGCGGGGGGGACAATGAGCAGTTCTTC.

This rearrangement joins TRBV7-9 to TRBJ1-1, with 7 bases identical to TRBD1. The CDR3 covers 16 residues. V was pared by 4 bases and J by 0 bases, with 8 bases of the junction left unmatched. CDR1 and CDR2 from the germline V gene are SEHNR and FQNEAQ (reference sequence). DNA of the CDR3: TGTGCCAGCAGCTCTCCGACAGGGTGGGTGAACACTGAAGCTTTCTTT. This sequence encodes CASSSPTGWVNTEAFF.

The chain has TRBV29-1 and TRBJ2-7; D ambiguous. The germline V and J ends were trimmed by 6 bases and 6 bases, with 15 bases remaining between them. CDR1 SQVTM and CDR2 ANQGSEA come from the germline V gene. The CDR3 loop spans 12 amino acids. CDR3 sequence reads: CSVAQALSEQYF. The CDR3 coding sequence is TGCAGCGTGGCTCAGGCTTTGTCCGAGCAGTACTTC.

CDR3 DNA sequence: TGTGCCAGCAGCATCGACAGCCTCTATGGCTACACCTTC. Translation gives CASSIDSLYGYTF. This rearrangement joins TRBV5-5 to TRBJ1-2; maybe TRBD1 (5 bases). Germline assignment: CDR1 SGHKS and CDR2 YYEKEE (reference sequence). V dropped 4 bases and J dropped 4 bases, with 11 bases sitting between them. The CDR3 consists of 13 residues.

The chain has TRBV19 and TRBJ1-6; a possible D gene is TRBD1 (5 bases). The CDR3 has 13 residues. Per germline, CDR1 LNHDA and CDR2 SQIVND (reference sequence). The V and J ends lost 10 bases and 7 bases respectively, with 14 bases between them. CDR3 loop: CATNQGWNSPLHF. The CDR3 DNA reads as TGTGCCACTAACCAGGGTTGGAATTCACCCCTCCACTTT.

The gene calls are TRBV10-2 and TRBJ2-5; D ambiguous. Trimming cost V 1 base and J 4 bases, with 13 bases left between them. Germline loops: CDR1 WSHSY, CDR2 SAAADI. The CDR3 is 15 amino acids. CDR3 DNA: TGCGCCAGCAGTGAGTTAACTAAAGGACGAGAGACCCAGTACTTC. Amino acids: CASSELTKGRETQYF.

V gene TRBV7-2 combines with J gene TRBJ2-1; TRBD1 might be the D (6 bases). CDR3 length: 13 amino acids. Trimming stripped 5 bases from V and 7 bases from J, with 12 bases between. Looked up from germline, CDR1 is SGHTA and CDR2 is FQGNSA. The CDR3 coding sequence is TGTGCCAGCAGCCTAATACAGGGAAATGAGCAGTTCTTC. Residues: CASSLIQGNEQFF. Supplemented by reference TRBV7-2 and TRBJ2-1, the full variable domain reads GAGVSQSPSNKVTEKGKDVELRCDPISGHTALYWYRQSLGQGLEFLIYFQGNSAPDKSGLPSDRFSAERTGGSVSTLTIQRTQQEDSAVYLCASSLIQGNEQFFGPGTRLTVL.

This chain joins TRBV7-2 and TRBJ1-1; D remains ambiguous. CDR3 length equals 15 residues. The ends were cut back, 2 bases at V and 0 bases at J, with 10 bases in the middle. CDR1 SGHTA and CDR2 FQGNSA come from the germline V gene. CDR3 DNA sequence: TGTGCCAGCAGCTTAACCCCAAGAATGAACACTGAAGCTTTCTTT. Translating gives CASSLTPRMNTEAFF.

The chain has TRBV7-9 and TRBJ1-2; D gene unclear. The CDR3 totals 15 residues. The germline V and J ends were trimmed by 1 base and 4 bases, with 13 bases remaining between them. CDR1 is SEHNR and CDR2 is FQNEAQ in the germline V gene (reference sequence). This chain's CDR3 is CASSLDYSDVYGYTF. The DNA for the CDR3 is TGTGCCAGCAGCTTAGACTACAGCGACGTCTATGGCTACACCTTC.

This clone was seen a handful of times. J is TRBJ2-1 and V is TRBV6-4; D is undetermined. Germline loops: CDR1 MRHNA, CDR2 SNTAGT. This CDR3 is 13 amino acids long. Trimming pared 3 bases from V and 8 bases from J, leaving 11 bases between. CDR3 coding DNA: TGTGCCAGCAGTGATGGGATTCGTGATGAGCAGTTCTTC. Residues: CASSDGIRDEQFF.